This is a list of T cell receptor beta chains from one sample in a study of cytomegalovirus exposure and HLA in healthy donors. Profiling relied on immunoSEQ multiplex PCR, and the TCRdb table lists in-frame clones only, not all of them. Of roughly 150,000 clones listed, 84% are singletons. What was sequenced was PBMCs. These receptors were taken from a man aged 25-45 years in good health and CMV-seropositive. Both conserved end residues are part of each CDR3. D genes are given only for firm matches. Not all rows give a size; the values are once, few, many and, for expanded clones, a class.

j_gene,abundance,d_gene,v_gene,CDR3aa,CDR3nt
TRBJ2-5,.,.,TRBV10-1,CASRGDFYRHLKKEETQYF,TGCGCCAGCAGGGGGGACTTTTATAGACATCTAAAGAAGGAAGAGACCCAGTACTTC
TRBJ2-3,once,TRBD2,TRBV10-3,CAISPGLAGESTDTQYF,TGTGCCATCAGCCCGGGACTAGCGGGAGAGAGCACAGATACGCAGTATTTT
TRBJ2-1,.,TRBD2,TRBV29-1,CSVREEGWLAGNEQFF,TGCAGCGTCCGTGAGGAAGGGTGGCTAGCGGGAAATGAGCAGTTCTTC
TRBJ2-3,.,.,TRBV30,CAWSEQGGTDTQYF,TGTGCCTGGAGTGAACAGGGAGGCACAGATACGCAGTATTTT
TRBJ1-4,.,.,TRBV5-6,CASSLNRDNGEKLFF,TGTGCCAGCAGCTTAAACCGGGACAATGGTGAAAAACTGTTTTTT
TRBJ2-7,.,.,TRBV29-1,CSVETGRTYEQYF,TGCAGCGTTGAAACAGGGAGAACCTACGAGCAGTACTTC
TRBJ2-7,.,.,TRBV25-1,CASSTDPAYEQYF,TGTGCCAGCAGTACAGATCCAGCCTACGAGCAGTACTTC
TRBJ2-3,.,.,TRBV10-2,CASGPSAAYDTQYF,TGCGCCAGCGGGCCCTCAGCCGCTTATGATACGCAGTATTTT
TRBJ2-1,.,TRBD2,TRBV30,CAWSSKVSGRGYNEQFF,TGTGCCTGGAGTTCCAAAGTTAGCGGGAGGGGCTACAATGAGCAGTTCTTC
TRBJ2-1,.,TRBD2,TRBV7-7,CASSPSGRDEQFF,TGTGCTAGCAGCCCTAGCGGCAGGGATGAGCAGTTCTTC
TRBJ2-5,.,TRBD2,TRBV9,CASSGRTSMETQYF,TGTGCCAGCAGCGGACGGACTAGTATGGAGACCCAGTACTTC